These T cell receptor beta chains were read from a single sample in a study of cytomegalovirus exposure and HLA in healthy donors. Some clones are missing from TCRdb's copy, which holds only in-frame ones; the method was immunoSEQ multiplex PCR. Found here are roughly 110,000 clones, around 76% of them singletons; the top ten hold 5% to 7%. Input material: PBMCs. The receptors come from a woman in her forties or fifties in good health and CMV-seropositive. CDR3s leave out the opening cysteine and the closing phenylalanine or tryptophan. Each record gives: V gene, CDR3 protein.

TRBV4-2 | ASSQDSRSETQY
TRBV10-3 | AISTSTQGQANTEAF
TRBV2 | ASSELFQETQY
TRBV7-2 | ASSSGLAGYETQY
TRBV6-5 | ASRGQGESYGYT
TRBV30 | AWSVRSRGLYGYT
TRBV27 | ASGRGAGYT
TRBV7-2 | ASSLVSGTEAF
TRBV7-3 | ASSLILDTGELF
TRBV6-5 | ASSYAGDGYT
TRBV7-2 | ASSLGLESEQF
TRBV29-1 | SVAGSNEKLF
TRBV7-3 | ASSAGQFYGYT
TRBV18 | ASSPEANQPQH
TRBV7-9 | ASSPGGTGLSPLH
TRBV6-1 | ASSDYSLAGANEKLF
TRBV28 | ASSAHPGQLNTEAF
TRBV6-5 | ASSPHSGVNQPQH
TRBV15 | ATNRDRSSHEQY
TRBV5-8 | ASSFLGGVSNQPQH
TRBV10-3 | AISESTLRTGVYGYT
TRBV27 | ASSTLTGTRNYGYT
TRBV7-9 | AATPPFSSNYGYT
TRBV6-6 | ASSYSQGMYNEKLF
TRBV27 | ASSSRTGPTLWDYT
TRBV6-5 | ASSQITNNSPLH
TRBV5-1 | ASSLAGGGSYEQY
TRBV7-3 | ASSLQGADGNTIY
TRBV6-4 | ASSAGDDQPQH
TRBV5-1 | ASSPDGRAEANEKLF
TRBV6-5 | ASRATDAYNEQF
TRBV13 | ASSPRTRETLDNEQF